Sequencing of this T cell receptor beta chain was carried out in a study of OX40 agonist ivuxolimab in advanced cancers. Study-wide background: Eligibility rules accepted prior anti-PD-1, anti-PD-L1 or anti-CTLA-4 therapy, and 35% to 45% had some. Three patients responded partially, comprising one with hepatocellular carcinoma and two with cutaneous melanoma. Study conclusions and caveats: At doses 0.1 to 3.0 mg/kg, CD4+ and CD8+ clones expanded. Partial responders receiving 0.1-3.0 mg/kg showed among the lowest clonal expansion.

Note on this clone: Antigen specificity is unknown.

CDR1 is SEHNR, CDR2 FQNEAQ, per germline (reference sequence). CDR3 length equals 14 residues. V was pared by 1 base and J by 7 bases, with 11 bases between. The method was immunoSEQ multiplex PCR; TCRdb's version includes in-frame clones alone and lacks a portion of them. The sample lists approximately 81,000 clones; about 84% were seen once. The origin of this receptor is an adult with an advanced solid tumor such as melanoma, head and neck, liver or kidney cancer. The source was CD4+ or CD8+ T cells sorted from blood, collected in a trial of the OX40 agonist ivuxolimab. The chain employs TRBV7-9 and TRBJ1-5; D is uncertain. CDR3 region: CASSLEGNEQPQHF. The CDR3 DNA follows: TGTGCCAGCAGCTTAGAGGGAAACGAGCAGCCCCAGCATTTT.